Listed below are T cell receptor beta chains from one sample, sequenced in a study of blood T cell repertoires in COVID-19. Assay used: immunoSEQ multiplex PCR; TCRdb lists only in-frame clones, some missing. The table has 95,000 to 150,000 clones, about 74% seen once. Specimen: peripheral blood. These TCRs come from a man between 60 and 70 years old with acute or convalescent COVID-19. The CDR3 runs from the conserved cysteine through the conserved F or W. D genes are given only for firm matches. Rows may omit the clone size; those that give it use once, few, many or a size class.

D gene: -; clone size: few; V gene: TRBV9; J gene: TRBJ2-3; CDR3 DNA: TGTGCCAGCAGCGGCAATGTTTTAGGCACAGATACGCAGTATTTT; CDR3 protein: CASSGNVLGTDTQYF
D gene: -; clone size: -; V gene: TRBV7-9; J gene: TRBJ1-2; CDR3 DNA: TGTGCCGGGAGAGGATGGGATGGCTACACCTTC; CDR3 protein: CAGRGWDGYTF
D gene: TRBD1; clone size: once; V gene: TRBV5-1; J gene: TRBJ1-4; CDR3 DNA: TGCGCCAGCAGCTCCGGACAGGGAAGGGAAAAACTGTTTTTT; CDR3 protein: CASSSGQGREKLFF
D gene: TRBD1; clone size: -; V gene: TRBV3-1/TRBV3-2; J gene: TRBJ1-1; CDR3 DNA: TGTGCCAGCAGCTCGCGGGACAGGGGTCGGAACACTGAAGCTTTCTTT; CDR3 protein: CASSSRDRGRNTEAFF
D gene: -; clone size: -; V gene: TRBV6-5; J gene: TRBJ1-6; CDR3 DNA: TGTGCCAGCAGGGTACAGGAAGGATCGAATTCACCCCTCCACTTT; CDR3 protein: CASRVQEGSNSPLHF
D gene: -; clone size: -; V gene: TRBV2; J gene: TRBJ1-5; CDR3 DNA: TGTGCCAGCAGTGGACAGTCCCATAGCAATCAGCCCCAGCATTTT; CDR3 protein: CASSGQSHSNQPQHF
D gene: -; clone size: -; V gene: TRBV6-5; J gene: TRBJ1-5; CDR3 DNA: TGTGCCAGCAGCCGGGACACGACTCCCAATCAGCCCCAGCATTTT; CDR3 protein: CASSRDTTPNQPQHF
D gene: -; clone size: -; V gene: TRBV23-1; J gene: TRBJ1-2; CDR3 DNA: TGCGCCAGCAGTCAATCGAATGAAGCCGCGCGCTATGGCTACACCTTC; CDR3 protein: CASSQSNEAARYGYTF
D gene: -; clone size: -; V gene: TRBV9; J gene: TRBJ2-5; CDR3 DNA: TGTGCCAGCAGCGTAGGTCAGGGTCAAGAGACCCAGTACTTC; CDR3 protein: CASSVGQGQETQYF
D gene: -; clone size: -; V gene: TRBV30; J gene: TRBJ2-3; CDR3 DNA: TGTGCCTGGAGCCGATCACCTACTACAGATACGCAGTATTTT; CDR3 protein: CAWSRSPTTDTQYF
D gene: -; clone size: -; V gene: TRBV5-1; J gene: TRBJ2-1; CDR3 DNA: TGCGCCAGCAGCTTGGCCCCAGTGGGCTCGGGGGCCTACAATGAGCAGTTCTTC; CDR3 protein: CASSLAPVGSGAYNEQFF
D gene: TRBD1; clone size: -; V gene: TRBV5-6; J gene: TRBJ2-6; CDR3 DNA: TGTGCCAGCAGCCCCCTTACGGACAGGGTACTCTCTGGGGCCAACGTCCTGACTTTC; CDR3 protein: CASSPLTDRVLSGANVLTF
D gene: -; clone size: -; V gene: TRBV14; J gene: TRBJ1-1; CDR3 DNA: TGTGCCAGCAGCCATCTACAGGGTCAGGGGAACACTGAAGCTTTCTTT; CDR3 protein: CASSHLQGQGNTEAFF
D gene: TRBD1; clone size: -; V gene: TRBV6-6; J gene: TRBJ1-5; CDR3 DNA: TGTGCCAGCAGTTATACGGCAGGGGGCGCCGGTCAGCCCCAGCATTTT; CDR3 protein: CASSYTAGGAGQPQHF
D gene: TRBD1; clone size: -; V gene: TRBV3-1/TRBV3-2; J gene: TRBJ1-4; CDR3 DNA: TGTGCCAGCAGCCAAGCTACAGGGGTAGGAGGACTGTTTTTT; CDR3 protein: CASSQATGVGGLFF
D gene: TRBD1; clone size: -; V gene: TRBV27; J gene: TRBJ1-1; CDR3 DNA: TGTGCCAGCAGTACGTTACAGGGGAGAGGCACTGAAGCTTTCTTT; CDR3 protein: CASSTLQGRGTEAFF
D gene: TRBD2; clone size: -; V gene: TRBV12-3/TRBV12-4; J gene: TRBJ2-1; CDR3 DNA: TGTGCCAGCAGCTGGACTAGTAGTGAGCAGTTCTTC; CDR3 protein: CASSWTSSEQFF
D gene: TRBD1; clone size: -; V gene: TRBV13; J gene: TRBJ2-7; CDR3 DNA: TGTGCCAGCAGCCACCGCGGACAGGGATCCTACGAGCAGTACTTC; CDR3 protein: CASSHRGQGSYEQYF
D gene: -; clone size: -; V gene: TRBV11-3; J gene: TRBJ1-2; CDR3 DNA: TGTGCCAGCAGCTTATCTGGGGGCAACTATGGCTACACCTTC; CDR3 protein: CASSLSGGNYGYTF
D gene: -; clone size: -; V gene: TRBV12-3/TRBV12-4; J gene: TRBJ1-1; CDR3 DNA: TGTGCCAGCAGGGCCTACGGGAGTAGGGATTTCTTT; CDR3 protein: CASRAYGSRDFF
D gene: TRBD2; clone size: once; V gene: TRBV11-2; J gene: TRBJ2-3; CDR3 DNA: TGTGCCAGCAGCGCCAGTATGGAGCGGGGGGGAGGCAGGGATACGCAGTATTTT; CDR3 protein: CASSASMERGGGRDTQYF
D gene: TRBD2; clone size: few; V gene: TRBV14; J gene: TRBJ2-3; CDR3 DNA: TGTGCCAGCAGCCAAGAAAGAATAGCGGGAGGTACGCAGTATTTT; CDR3 protein: CASSQERIAGGTQYF
D gene: -; clone size: many; V gene: TRBV18; J gene: TRBJ2-1; CDR3 DNA: TGTGCCAGCTCACTCCTTTCTAGGATAGCGGAATACAATGAGCAGTTCTTC; CDR3 protein: CASSLLSRIAEYNEQFF
D gene: TRBD2; clone size: many; V gene: TRBV30; J gene: TRBJ2-5; CDR3 DNA: TGTGCCTGGGGGAAAATAGCGGGATCCTACCAAGAGACCCAGTACTTC; CDR3 protein: CAWGKIAGSYQETQYF
D gene: -; clone size: many; V gene: TRBV11-3; J gene: TRBJ2-1; CDR3 DNA: TGTGCCAGCAGTCTCCCGGGAAGCACTGAGCAGTTCTTC; CDR3 protein: CASSLPGSTEQFF
D gene: TRBD2; clone size: -; V gene: TRBV5-1; J gene: TRBJ2-2; CDR3 DNA: TGCGCCAGCAGTTACTTAGCGGGAGGTGCCGGGGAGCTGTTTTTT; CDR3 protein: CASSYLAGGAGELFF
D gene: -; clone size: -; V gene: TRBV30; J gene: TRBJ1-6; CDR3 DNA: TGTGCCGGAAGGTTCAGGTCCTATAATTCACCCCTCCACTTT; CDR3 protein: CAGRFRSYNSPLHF
D gene: -; clone size: -; V gene: TRBV7-2; J gene: TRBJ2-5; CDR3 DNA: TGTGCCAGCAGCTTAGGGAGCGAAGAGACCCAGTACTTC; CDR3 protein: CASSLGSEETQYF
D gene: TRBD1; clone size: once; V gene: TRBV27; J gene: TRBJ2-3; CDR3 DNA: TGTGCCAGCAGTTTGCCCCAGGACAGGGTGGCAGATACGCAGTATTTT; CDR3 protein: CASSLPQDRVADTQYF
D gene: -; clone size: once; V gene: TRBV12-3/TRBV12-4; J gene: TRBJ2-3; CDR3 DNA: TGTGCCAGCAGGGAACAGGTATCAGATACGCAGTATTTT; CDR3 protein: CASREQVSDTQYF
D gene: TRBD2; clone size: -; V gene: TRBV5-4; J gene: TRBJ2-1; CDR3 DNA: TGTGCCAGCAGCCCCGGAGGGCGGGAGTCCTACAATGAGCAGTTCTTC; CDR3 protein: CASSPGGRESYNEQFF
D gene: TRBD1; clone size: -; V gene: TRBV24-1; J gene: TRBJ1-1; CDR3 DNA: TGTGCCACCAGTGATTCGGACAGGGGGCACGAAGCTTTCTTT; CDR3 protein: CATSDSDRGHEAFF
D gene: TRBD1; clone size: once; V gene: TRBV30; J gene: TRBJ1-5; CDR3 DNA: TGTGCCTGGGGGACAGGTGGAAGCAATCAGCCCCAGCATTTT; CDR3 protein: CAWGTGGSNQPQHF
D gene: -; clone size: -; V gene: TRBV15; J gene: TRBJ2-2; CDR3 DNA: TGTGCCACCAGCAGAGATCCCCCTGGCGGGGGCGACACCGGGGAGCTGTTTTTT; CDR3 protein: CATSRDPPGGGDTGELFF
D gene: -; clone size: -; V gene: TRBV4-2; J gene: TRBJ2-1; CDR3 DNA: TGTGCCAGCAGCTACCCAGGCCAGAGACACAATGAGCAGTTCTTC; CDR3 protein: CASSYPGQRHNEQFF
D gene: -; clone size: -; V gene: TRBV6-5; J gene: TRBJ1-6; CDR3 DNA: TGTGCCAGCAACCAGGGCTATAATTCACCCCTCCACTTT; CDR3 protein: CASNQGYNSPLHF
D gene: TRBD1; clone size: few; V gene: TRBV6-4; J gene: TRBJ1-2; CDR3 DNA: TGTGCCAGCAGTGCAGTCGCAGGGGGCGATGGCTACACCTTC; CDR3 protein: CASSAVAGGDGYTF
D gene: TRBD1; clone size: few; V gene: TRBV5-8; J gene: TRBJ2-3; CDR3 DNA: TGTGCCAGCACCTCGCGGGACAGGGGCACAGATACGCAGTATTTT; CDR3 protein: CASTSRDRGTDTQYF
D gene: TRBD1; clone size: -; V gene: TRBV5-1; J gene: TRBJ2-3; CDR3 DNA: TGCGCCAGCAGCCCAAATCCGGGACAGGGCACAGATACGCAGTATTTT; CDR3 protein: CASSPNPGQGTDTQYF
D gene: TRBD1; clone size: -; V gene: TRBV30; J gene: TRBJ1-1; CDR3 DNA: TGTGCCTGGAGTGCTTACGACAGGGGGAACACTGAAGCTTTCTTT; CDR3 protein: CAWSAYDRGNTEAFF
D gene: -; clone size: -; V gene: TRBV5-1; J gene: TRBJ2-5; CDR3 DNA: TGCGCCAGCACCCTTGGGAGCGGCCAAGAGACCCAGTACTTC; CDR3 protein: CASTLGSGQETQYF
D gene: -; clone size: -; V gene: TRBV19; J gene: TRBJ1-5; CDR3 DNA: TGTGCCAGTAGTATTTCCTTCGGGACATACTATAGCAATCAGCCCCAGCATTTT; CDR3 protein: CASSISFGTYYSNQPQHF
D gene: -; clone size: -; V gene: TRBV19; J gene: TRBJ1-2; CDR3 DNA: TGTGCCAGCCACCCTCGACGGGGAAACTATGGCTACACCTTC; CDR3 protein: CASHPRRGNYGYTF
D gene: TRBD1; clone size: -; V gene: TRBV28; J gene: TRBJ2-7; CDR3 DNA: TGTGCCAGCAGTTCACCGGGACAGGCGTACTACGAGCAGTACTTC; CDR3 protein: CASSSPGQAYYEQYF
D gene: TRBD2; clone size: -; V gene: TRBV5-1; J gene: TRBJ2-1; CDR3 DNA: TGCGCCAGCAGCTTGGGGCTCGGGCGGGAGCGGTACAATGAGCAGTTCTTC; CDR3 protein: CASSLGLGRERYNEQFF
D gene: -; clone size: -; V gene: TRBV6-5; J gene: TRBJ1-2; CDR3 DNA: TGTGCCAGCAGTTACTCGAGTAGGTCCTCTAGCTATGGCTACACCTTC; CDR3 protein: CASSYSSRSSSYGYTF
D gene: TRBD1; clone size: -; V gene: TRBV7-2; J gene: TRBJ1-1; CDR3 DNA: TGTGCCAGCAGCCGTTACCGACAGGGAGGAACTGAAGCTTTCTTT; CDR3 protein: CASSRYRQGGTEAFF
D gene: -; clone size: -; V gene: TRBV10-1; J gene: TRBJ1-1; CDR3 DNA: TGCGCCAGCAGTGAGTCAAGACACCCGAACACTGAAGCTTTCTTT; CDR3 protein: CASSESRHPNTEAFF
D gene: TRBD1; clone size: -; V gene: TRBV24-1; J gene: TRBJ2-1; CDR3 DNA: TGTGCCACCAGTGATATTGCGGCCGACAGGGGGCACTACAATGAGCAGTTCTTC; CDR3 protein: CATSDIAADRGHYNEQFF
D gene: -; clone size: -; V gene: TRBV2; J gene: TRBJ2-2; CDR3 DNA: TGTGCCAGCGGACAGAGGGACAACCCCGGGGAGCTGTTTTTT; CDR3 protein: CASGQRDNPGELFF
D gene: TRBD2; clone size: -; V gene: TRBV18; J gene: TRBJ2-3; CDR3 DNA: TGTGCCAGCTCACCCGGGAGGGGCCCAGATACGCAGTATTTT; CDR3 protein: CASSPGRGPDTQYF
D gene: TRBD1; clone size: -; V gene: TRBV6-5; J gene: TRBJ2-7; CDR3 DNA: TGTGCCAGCAGTCCTCCCAGGACAGGGTCCTACGAGCAGTACTTC; CDR3 protein: CASSPPRTGSYEQYF
D gene: TRBD2; clone size: -; V gene: TRBV20-1; J gene: TRBJ2-1; CDR3 DNA: TGCAGTGCTAGTTACGAGCGGGAGGGCCGGAATGAGCAGTTCTTC; CDR3 protein: CSASYEREGRNEQFF